Following are 11 T cell receptor beta chains from one sample sequenced in a study of glioma-infiltrating T cells after dendritic cell vaccination. The protocol was immunoSEQ multiplex PCR, while the TCRdb copy is restricted to in-frame clones and leaves out a portion. The sample contains approximately 90,000 clones, approximately 87% of which appear only once. The specimen comprised blood, sampled before dendritic cell vaccination. Receptors were obtained from a human donor with glioblastoma.

The V gene is TRBV6-4, the J gene TRBJ2-3, with 7 bases fitting TRBD2. V gave up 0 bases and J gave up 6 bases; unmatched junction bases: 9. The CDR3 length is 16 residues. Germline V gene sequence: CDR1 MRHNA, CDR2 SNTAGT. CDR3 in amino acids: CASSDSGGSGGDTQYF. CDR3 nucleotides: TGTGCCAGCAGTGACTCGGGGGGTTCGGGAGGCGATACGCAGTATTTT.

CDR3 DNA: TGCGCCAGCAGCTTCCTGATTATAGCGGGAGAGGCCGGGGAGCTGTTTTTT. Encoded protein: CASSFLIIAGEAGELFF. This rearrangement joins TRBV5-1 to TRBJ2-2, with 9 bases fitting TRBD2. This CDR3 is built from 17 residues. Germline trimming cut 2 bases from V and 6 bases from J; bases unmatched to any gene: 11. Germline CDR1 and CDR2: SGHRS and YFSETQ. Looking up the rest from reference TRBV5-1 and TRBJ2-2 gives the full variable domain: KAGVTQTPRYLIKTRGQQVTLSCSPISGHRSVSWYQQTPGQGLQFLFEYFSETQRNKGNFPGRFSGRQFSNSRSEMNVSTLELGDSALYLCASSFLIIAGEAGELFFGEGSRLTVL.

This chain joins TRBV9 and TRBJ2-3, with no clear D. V shed 0 bases and J shed 6 bases, with 8 bases lying between them. The CDR3 spans 13 residues. The germline CDR1 and CDR2 sequences are SGDLS and YYNGEE. The CDR3 protein is CASSVGTPDTQYF. In nucleotides, the CDR3 is TGTGCCAGCAGCGTAGGCACTCCTGATACGCAGTATTTT.

The count of this clone is one. J is TRBJ1-2 and V is TRBV5-1; 9 positions match TRBD1. The CDR3 spans 15 residues. Germline V gene sequence: CDR1 SGHRS, CDR2 YFSETQ. The V segment lost 3 bases and the J segment 4 bases; nucleotides outside the gene matches: 7. As DNA, the CDR3 is TGCGCCAGCAGCTCTGGGACAGGGAAAGCCTATGGCTACACCTTC. It is translated as CASSSGTGKAYGYTF.

This rearrangement joins TRBV7-2 to TRBJ2-7; a weak D match, TRBD1 (6 bases). CDR1 and CDR2 from the germline V gene are SGHTA and FQGNSA. The CDR3 is 15 amino acids. V lost 3 bases to trimming and J lost 2 bases, with 14 bases between them. The CDR3 protein is CASSLGRDTPYEQYF. CDR3 DNA: TGTGCCAGCAGCTTGGGACGGGACACCCCCTACGAGCAGTACTTC.

CDR3 region: CASSLGRGDGNEQFF. CDR3 DNA: TGCGCCAGCAGCTTGGGCCGGGGGGATGGCAATGAGCAGTTCTTC. The chain combines TRBV5-1 with TRBJ2-1; 7 bases map to TRBD2. This CDR3 spans 15 amino acids. Germline CDR1 is SGHRS and CDR2 is YFSETQ. J was trimmed by 6 bases and V by 0 bases; bases with no gene match: 6. The full variable domain, completed using reference TRBV5-1 and TRBJ2-1, is KAGVTQTPRYLIKTRGQQVTLSCSPISGHRSVSWYQQTPGQGLQFLFEYFSETQRNKGNFPGRFSGRQFSNSRSEMNVSTLELGDSALYLCASSLGRGDGNEQFFGPGTRLTVL.

This chain connects TRBV5-1 to TRBJ1-1; D remains unclear. Germline V gene lookup returns CDR1 SGHRS and CDR2 YFSETQ. V was cut by 3 bases and J by 7 bases, with 16 bases left in between. This CDR3 is 14 amino acids long. In DNA form, the CDR3 reads TGCGCCAGCAGCTCCCAGACTGGGTCGGATGAAGCTTTCTTT. This sequence encodes CASSSQTGSDEAFF.

This clone was counted only a few times. The chain combines TRBV4-3 with TRBJ2-3, with D perhaps TRBD2 (6 bases). Germline values: CDR1 LGHNA, CDR2 YSLEER. V lost 1 base and J 5 bases, leaving 25 bases between the germline ends. CDR3 length: 19 amino acids. The CDR3 DNA sequence: TGCGCCAGCAGCCAAGTGAGGGGTAGTTCCGGGAGTCGGATAGATACGCAGTATTTT. Its translation: CASSQVRGSSGSRIDTQYF.

The chain combines TRBV2 with TRBJ1-1; 7 positions match TRBD1. This CDR3 is 13 amino acids long. Germline V gene sequence: CDR1 SNHLY, CDR2 FYNNEI. Losses at the gene ends were 7 bases for V and 3 bases for J; bases not matched to a gene: 5. The CDR3 coding sequence is TGTGCCAGCAAAGGGGGCGTTGACACTGAAGCTTTCTTT. It codes for CASKGGVDTEAFF.

V and J are TRBV7-3 and TRBJ2-5; possibly TRBD2 for D (5 bases). Germline V gene data show CDR1 as SGHTA and CDR2 as FQGTGA. The CDR3 spans 13 residues. Trimming cost V 3 bases and J 5 bases, with 10 bases left between them. CDR3 DNA sequence: TGTGCCAGCAGCTTTGGCCCGGGGGAGACCCAGTACTTC. Translated, it gives CASSFGPGETQYF.

The chain has TRBV27 and TRBJ1-2; D might be TRBD1 (5 bases). This CDR3 comprises 13 residues. CDR1 is MNHEY and CDR2 is SMNVEV in the germline V gene (reference sequence). Trimming took off 2 bases at V and 4 bases at J, with 8 bases between the two ends. The chain's CDR3 is CASSLGGFYGYTF. CDR3 sequence (DNA): TGTGCCAGCAGTTTAGGGGGGTTCTATGGCTACACCTTC.